The present T cell receptor beta chain was sequenced within a study of cytomegalovirus exposure and HLA in healthy donors. The germline V gene has CDR1 MNHEY and CDR2 SVGAGI. The CDR3 runs to 13 residues. V lost 9 bases, J lost 7 bases, and 18 bases lay in between. The PCR had 60 Vbeta and 13 Jbeta primers. Method: immunoSEQ multiplex PCR; TCRdb's copy keeps in-frame clones and lacks some. The sample holds about 130,000 clones, roughly 88% seen once. The sequenced material came from PBMCs. The receptor comes from a boy younger than 18 in good health and CMV-seronegative. V usage is TRBV6-5 and J usage is TRBJ1-1, with D hard to call. CDR3 sequence: CASMGLSLSEAFF. Here the CDR3 DNA reads TGTGCCAGTATGGGCCTATCCTTGAGTGAAGCTTTCTTT.